A selection of T cell receptor beta chains follows, all from one sample in a study of T cells in Graves' hyperthyroidism and ophthalmopathy. One entry per CDR3 protein results from TCRdb running MiXCR on the multiplex PCR reads. The profile shows approximately 870,000 distinct CDR3 sequences, 38% of them singletons. Specimen: blood. The source of these receptors is a man between 18 and 35 years old with Graves' hyperthyroidism. Both conserved end residues are part of each CDR3. Fields, in order: V gene, CDR3 protein.

TRBV7-6 | CASSTGVLGYEQYF
TRBV5-5 | CASSRSGGLSYEQYF
TRBV7-9 | CASSFPQGRTEKLFF
TRBV9 | CASSVGGVSSYEQYF
TRBV19 | CASSPGTNVLTF
TRBV25-1 | CASSDRQGANSPLHF
TRBV10-1 | CASGGLAGRNTEAFF
TRBV5-6 | CASSLTDPPYEQYF
TRBV25-1 | CASMERNQETQYF
TRBV6-1 | CASSGTGLGQPQHF
TRBV20-1 | CSAPDSGEGEKLFF
TRBV2 | CASSEVGGTQYF
TRBV12-3/TRBV12-4 | CASSSSPAHRVEQYF
TRBV14 | CASSPQEETQYF
TRBV15 | CATSRDRTGENTEAFF
TRBV25-1 | CASSRGRDSYNSPLHF
TRBV9 | CASSVGGAGTYEQYF